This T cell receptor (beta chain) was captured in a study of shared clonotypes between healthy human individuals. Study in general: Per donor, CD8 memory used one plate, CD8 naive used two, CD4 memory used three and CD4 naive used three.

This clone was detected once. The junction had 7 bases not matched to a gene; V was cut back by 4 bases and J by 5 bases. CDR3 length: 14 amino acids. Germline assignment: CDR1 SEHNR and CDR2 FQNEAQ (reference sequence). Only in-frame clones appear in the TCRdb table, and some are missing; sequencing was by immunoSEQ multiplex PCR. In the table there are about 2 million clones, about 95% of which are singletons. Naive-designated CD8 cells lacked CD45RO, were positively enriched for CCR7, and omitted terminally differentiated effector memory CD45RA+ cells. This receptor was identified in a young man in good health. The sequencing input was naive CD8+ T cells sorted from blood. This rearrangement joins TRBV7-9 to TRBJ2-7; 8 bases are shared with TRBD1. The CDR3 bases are TGTGCCAGCAGCTACGACAGGGGAGGCGACGAGCAGTACTTC. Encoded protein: CASSYDRGGDEQYF. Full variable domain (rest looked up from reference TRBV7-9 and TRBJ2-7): DTGVSQNPRHKITKRGQNVTFRCDPISEHNRLYWYRQTLGQGPEFLTYFQNEAQLEKSRLLSDRFSAERPKGSFSTLEIQRTEQGDSAMYLCASSYDRGGDEQYFGPGTRLTVT.